What follows are 5 T cell receptor beta chains derived from one specimen sequenced in a study of CD8+ T cells in alopecia areata. RNA was extracted and reverse transcribed into cDNA as the sequencing template. Sequencing used immunoSEQ multiplex PCR; TCRdb keeps in-frame clones, though not all of them. The sample records 130,000 to 150,000 clones, less than 75% being singletons. Material for sequencing was CD8+ T cells sorted from blood. The receptors come from a human donor in good health.

The CDR3 sequence: CASSEIHTEAFF. CDR3 bases: TGTGCCAGCAGTGAAATACACACTGAAGCTTTCTTT. The J gene is TRBJ1-1, the V gene TRBV2; no clear D gene. The CDR3 totals 12 residues. Germline CDR1 and CDR2: SNHLY and FYNNEI. Trimming removed 2 bases from V and 3 bases from J, with 4 bases in between.

V is TRBV13 and J is TRBJ2-3; 9 bases fit TRBD2. From germline, CDR1 is PRHDT and CDR2 FYEKMQ (reference sequence). V dropped 0 bases and J dropped 2; count of bases not matched to a gene: 3. The CDR3 covers 16 residues. This CDR3 reads CASSLGLAGFTDTQYF. CDR3 DNA sequence: TGTGCCAGCAGCTTAGGCCTAGCGGGGTTCACAGATACGCAGTATTTT.

The genes are TRBV4-1 and TRBJ1-1; D is unclear. Germline V lookup: CDR1 MGHRA, CDR2 YSYEKL. This CDR3 region has 15 residues. Trimming took 0 bases from V and 3 from J, leaving 11 bases between them. CDR3 DNA: TGCGCCAGCAGCCAAGATGGGAGGTGGGACACTGAAGCTTTCTTT. This sequence encodes CASSQDGRWDTEAFF.

On this clone itself: A junction end diverges from the germline sequence, so it may reflect a read error. This CDR3 is CSVDAGDSYEQHF. CDR3 DNA: TGCAGCGTTGATGCGGGGGACTCCTACGAGCAGCACTTC. V and J are TRBV29-1 and TRBJ2-7, with TRBD2 matching 7 bases. This CDR3 is 13 amino acids long. Per the germline V gene, CDR1 is SQVTM and CDR2 is ANQGSEA.

V gene TRBV11-2 combines with J gene TRBJ2-5; no clear D. The J call may not be correct, given that the DNA end is closer to TRBJ2-7. CDR1 SGHAT and CDR2 FQNNGV come from the germline V gene. The CDR3 consists of 12 residues. CDR3 nucleotides: TGTGCCAGCAGCCCCGCAGCACTCGAGCAGTACTTC. Translated: CASSPAALEQYF.